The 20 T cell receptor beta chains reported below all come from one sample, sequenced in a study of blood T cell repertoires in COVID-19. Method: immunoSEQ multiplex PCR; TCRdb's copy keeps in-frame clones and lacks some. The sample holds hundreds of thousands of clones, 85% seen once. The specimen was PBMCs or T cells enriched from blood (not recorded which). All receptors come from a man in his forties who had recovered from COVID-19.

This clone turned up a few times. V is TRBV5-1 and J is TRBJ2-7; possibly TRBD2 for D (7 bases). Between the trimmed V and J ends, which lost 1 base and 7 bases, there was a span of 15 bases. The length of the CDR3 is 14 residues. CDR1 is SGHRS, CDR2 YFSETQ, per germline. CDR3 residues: CASSLSAGAVEQYF. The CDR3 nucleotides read TGCGCCAGCAGCTTGTCTGCGGGGGCGGTTGAGCAGTACTTC.

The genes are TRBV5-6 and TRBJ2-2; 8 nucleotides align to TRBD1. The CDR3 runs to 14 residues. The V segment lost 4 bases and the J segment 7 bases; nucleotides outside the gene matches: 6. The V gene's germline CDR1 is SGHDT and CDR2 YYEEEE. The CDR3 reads CASSRTGNLGELFF. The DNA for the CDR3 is TGTGCCAGCAGCCGGACAGGGAACCTCGGGGAGCTGTTTTTT.

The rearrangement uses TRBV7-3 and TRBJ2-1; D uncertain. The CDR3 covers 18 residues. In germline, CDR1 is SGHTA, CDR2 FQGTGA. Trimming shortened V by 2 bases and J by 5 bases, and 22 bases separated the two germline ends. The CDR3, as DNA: TGTGCCAGCAGCTTAGGCCTGCCCGGCGGCACGAGGCACAATGAGCAGTTCTTC. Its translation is CASSLGLPGGTRHNEQFF. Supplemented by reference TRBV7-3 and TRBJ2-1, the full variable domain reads GAGVSQTPSNKVTEKGKYVELRCDPISGHTALYWYRQSLGQGPEFLIYFQGTGAADDSGLPNDRFFAVRPEGSVSTLKIQRTERGDSAVYLCASSLGLPGGTRHNEQFFGPGTRLTVL.

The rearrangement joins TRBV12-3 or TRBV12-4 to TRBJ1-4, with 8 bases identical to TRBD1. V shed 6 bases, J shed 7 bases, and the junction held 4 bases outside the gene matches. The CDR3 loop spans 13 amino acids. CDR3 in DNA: TGTGCCAGCAGCCGAACAGGGGGTGAAAAACTGTTTTTT. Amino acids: CASSRTGGEKLFF.

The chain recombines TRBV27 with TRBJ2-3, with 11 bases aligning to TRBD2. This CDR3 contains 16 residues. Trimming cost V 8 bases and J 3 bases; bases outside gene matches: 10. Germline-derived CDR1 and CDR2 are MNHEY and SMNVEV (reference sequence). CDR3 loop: CASRLGLAGGTDTQYF. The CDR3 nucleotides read TGTGCCAGCCGGCTTGGGCTAGCGGGAGGTACAGATACGCAGTATTTT.

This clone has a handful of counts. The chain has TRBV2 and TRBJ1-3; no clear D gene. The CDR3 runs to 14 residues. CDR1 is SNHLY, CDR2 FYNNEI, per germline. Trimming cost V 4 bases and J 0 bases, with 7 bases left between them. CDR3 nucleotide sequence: TGTGCCAGCAGTGTACAGAACTCTGGAAACACCATATATTTT. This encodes CASSVQNSGNTIYF.

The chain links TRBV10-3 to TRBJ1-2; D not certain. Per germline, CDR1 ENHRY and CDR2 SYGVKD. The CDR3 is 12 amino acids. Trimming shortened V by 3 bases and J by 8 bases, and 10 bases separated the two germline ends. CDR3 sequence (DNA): TGTGCCATCAGTGATGGAGGTCTCGGCTACACCTTC. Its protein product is CAISDGGLGYTF.

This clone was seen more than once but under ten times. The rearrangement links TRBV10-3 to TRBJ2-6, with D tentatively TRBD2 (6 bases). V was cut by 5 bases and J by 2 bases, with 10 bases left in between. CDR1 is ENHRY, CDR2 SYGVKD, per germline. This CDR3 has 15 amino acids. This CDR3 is CAISNTGAGANVLTF. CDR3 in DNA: TGTGCCATCAGTAATACGGGGGCTGGGGCCAACGTCCTGACTTTC.

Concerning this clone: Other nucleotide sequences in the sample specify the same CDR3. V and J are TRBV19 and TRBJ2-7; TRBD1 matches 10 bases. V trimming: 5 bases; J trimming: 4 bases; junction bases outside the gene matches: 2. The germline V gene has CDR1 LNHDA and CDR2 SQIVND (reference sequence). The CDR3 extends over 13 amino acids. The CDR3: CASSSGQGYEQYF. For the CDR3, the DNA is TGTGCCAGTAGTTCGGGACAGGGGTACGAGCAGTACTTC.

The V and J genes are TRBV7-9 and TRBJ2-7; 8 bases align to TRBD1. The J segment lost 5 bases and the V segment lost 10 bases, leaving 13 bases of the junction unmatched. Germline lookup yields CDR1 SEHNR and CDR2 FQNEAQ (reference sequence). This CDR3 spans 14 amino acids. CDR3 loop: CAIIPPDRDDEQYF. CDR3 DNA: TGTGCCATCATTCCCCCGGACAGGGACGACGAGCAGTACTTC.

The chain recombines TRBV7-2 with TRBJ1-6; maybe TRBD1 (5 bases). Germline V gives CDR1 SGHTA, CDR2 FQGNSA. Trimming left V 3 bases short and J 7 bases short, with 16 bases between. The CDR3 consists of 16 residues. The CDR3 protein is CASSFRDFFGNSPLHF. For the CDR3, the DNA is TGTGCCAGCAGCTTCCGGGACTTTTTTGGCAATTCACCCCTCCACTTT.

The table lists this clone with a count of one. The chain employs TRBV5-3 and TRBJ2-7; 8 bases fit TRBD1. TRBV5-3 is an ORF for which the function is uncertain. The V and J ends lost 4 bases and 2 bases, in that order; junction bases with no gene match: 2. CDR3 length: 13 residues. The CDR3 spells CARSGDRPYEQYF. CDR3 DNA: TGTGCCAGAAGCGGGGACAGGCCCTACGAGCAGTACTTC.

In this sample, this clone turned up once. The CDR3 DNA is TGTGCCAGCAGAGCGGCAGAAATCTCCTACAATGAGCAGTTCTTC. It yields the protein CASRAAEISYNEQFF. The V and J genes are TRBV7-2 and TRBJ2-1, with TRBD2 as a possible D gene (5 bases). The CDR3 runs 15 residues. CDR1 is SGHTA, CDR2 FQGNSA, per germline. Between the trimmed V and J ends, which lost 6 bases and 0 bases, there was a span of 12 bases. Looking up the rest from reference TRBV7-2 and TRBJ2-1 gives the full variable domain: GAGVSQSPSNKVTEKGKDVELRCDPISGHTALYWYRQSLGQGLEFLIYFQGNSAPDKSGLPSDRFSAERTGGSVSTLTIQRTQQEDSAVYLCASRAAEISYNEQFFGPGTRLTVL.

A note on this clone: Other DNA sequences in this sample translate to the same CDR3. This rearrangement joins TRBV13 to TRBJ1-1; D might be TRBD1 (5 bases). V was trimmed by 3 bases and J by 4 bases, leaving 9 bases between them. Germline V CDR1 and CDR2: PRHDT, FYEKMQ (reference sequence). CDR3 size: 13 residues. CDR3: CASSLRGSTEAFF. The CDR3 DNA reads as TGTGCCAGCAGCTTGCGGGGGAGCACTGAAGCTTTCTTT. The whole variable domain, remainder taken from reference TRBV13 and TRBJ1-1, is AAGVIQSPRHLIKEKRETATLKCYPIPRHDTVYWYQQGPGQDPQFLISFYEKMQSDKGSIPDRFSAQQFSDYHSELNMSSLELGDSALYFCASSLRGSTEAFFGQGTRLTVV.

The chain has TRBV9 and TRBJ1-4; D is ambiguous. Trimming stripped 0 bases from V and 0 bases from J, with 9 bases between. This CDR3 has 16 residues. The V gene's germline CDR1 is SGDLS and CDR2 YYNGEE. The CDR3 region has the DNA TGTGCCAGCAGCGTAGCTGCCGGTGCAACTAATGAAAAACTGTTTTTT. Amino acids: CASSVAAGATNEKLFF. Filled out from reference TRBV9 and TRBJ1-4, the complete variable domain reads DSGVTQTPKHLITATGQRVTLRCSPRSGDLSVYWYQQSLDQGLQFLIQYYNGEERAKGNILERFSAQQFPDLHSELNLSSLELGDSALYFCASSVAAGATNEKLFFGSGTQLSVL.

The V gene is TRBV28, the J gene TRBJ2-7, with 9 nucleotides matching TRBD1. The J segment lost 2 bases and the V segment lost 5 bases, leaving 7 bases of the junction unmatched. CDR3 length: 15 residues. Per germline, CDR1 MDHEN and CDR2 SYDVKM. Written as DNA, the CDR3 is TGTGCCAGCAGTCTCGCCGGGACAGGGACCTACGAGCAGTACTTC. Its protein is CASSLAGTGTYEQYF.

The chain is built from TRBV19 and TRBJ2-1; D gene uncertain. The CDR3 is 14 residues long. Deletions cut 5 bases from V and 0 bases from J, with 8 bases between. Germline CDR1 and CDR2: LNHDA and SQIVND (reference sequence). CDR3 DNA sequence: TGTGCCAGTAGTTACCGGAGCTCCTACAATGAGCAGTTCTTC. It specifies CASSYRSSYNEQFF.

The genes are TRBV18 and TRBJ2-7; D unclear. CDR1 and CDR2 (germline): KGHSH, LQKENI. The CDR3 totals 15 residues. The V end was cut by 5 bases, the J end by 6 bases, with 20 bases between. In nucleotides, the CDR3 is TGTGCCAGCTCAGAGCCGGAGCTCCATCCCGCCGAGCAGTACTTC. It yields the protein CASSEPELHPAEQYF.

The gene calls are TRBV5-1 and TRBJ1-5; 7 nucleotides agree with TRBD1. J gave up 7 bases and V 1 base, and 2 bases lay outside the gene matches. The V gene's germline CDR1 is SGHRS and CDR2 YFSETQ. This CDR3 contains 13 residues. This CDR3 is CASSLTGVQPQHF. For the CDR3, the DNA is TGCGCCAGCAGCTTGACAGGGGTCCAGCCCCAGCATTTT.

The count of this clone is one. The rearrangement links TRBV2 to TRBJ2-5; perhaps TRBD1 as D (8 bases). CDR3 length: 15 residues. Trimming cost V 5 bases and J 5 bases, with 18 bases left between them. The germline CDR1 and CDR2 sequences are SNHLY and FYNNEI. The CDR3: CASSLQGGRDETQYF. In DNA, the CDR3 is TGTGCCAGCAGTTTACAGGGGGGGAGAGATGAGACCCAGTACTTC.